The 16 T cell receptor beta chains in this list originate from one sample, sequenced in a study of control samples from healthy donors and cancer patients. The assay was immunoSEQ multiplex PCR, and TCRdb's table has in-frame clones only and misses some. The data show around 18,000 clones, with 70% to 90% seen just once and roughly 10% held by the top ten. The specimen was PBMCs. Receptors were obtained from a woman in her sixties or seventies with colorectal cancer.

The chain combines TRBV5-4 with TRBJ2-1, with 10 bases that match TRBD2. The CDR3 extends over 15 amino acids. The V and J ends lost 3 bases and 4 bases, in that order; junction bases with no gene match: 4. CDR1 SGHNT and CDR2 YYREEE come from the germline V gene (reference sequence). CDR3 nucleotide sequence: TGTGCCAGCAGCTCGACTAGCGGGCCGTACAATGAGCAGTTCTTC. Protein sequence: CASSSTSGPYNEQFF.

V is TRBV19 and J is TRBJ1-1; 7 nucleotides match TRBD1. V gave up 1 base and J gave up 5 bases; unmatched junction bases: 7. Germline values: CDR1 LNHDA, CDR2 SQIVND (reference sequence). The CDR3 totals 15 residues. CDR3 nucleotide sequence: TGTGCCAGTAGTATAGCAACAGGGGCGAGAACTGAAGCTTTCTTT. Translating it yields CASSIATGARTEAFF.

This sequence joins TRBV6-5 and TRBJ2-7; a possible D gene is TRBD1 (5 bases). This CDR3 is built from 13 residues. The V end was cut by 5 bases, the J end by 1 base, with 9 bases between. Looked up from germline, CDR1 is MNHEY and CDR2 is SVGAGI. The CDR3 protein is CASSLTASYEQYF. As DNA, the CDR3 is TGTGCCAGCAGTCTGACAGCTTCCTACGAGCAGTACTTC.

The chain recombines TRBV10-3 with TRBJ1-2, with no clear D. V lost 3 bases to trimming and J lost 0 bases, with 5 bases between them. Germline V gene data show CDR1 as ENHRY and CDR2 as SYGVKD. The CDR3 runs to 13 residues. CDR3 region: CAISDSSNYGYTF. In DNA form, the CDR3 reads TGTGCCATCAGTGACAGCTCTAACTATGGCTACACCTTC.

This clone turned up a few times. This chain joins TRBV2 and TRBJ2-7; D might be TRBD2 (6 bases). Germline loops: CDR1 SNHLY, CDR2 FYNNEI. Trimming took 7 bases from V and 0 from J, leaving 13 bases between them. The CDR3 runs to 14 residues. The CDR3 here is CASTITDYSYEQYF. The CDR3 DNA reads TGTGCCAGCACGATCACGGACTACTCCTACGAGCAGTACTTC.

The CDR3 sequence is CASNRITYNEQFF. CDR3 DNA: TGTGCCAGCAACAGGATAACCTACAATGAGCAGTTCTTC. The rearrangement joins TRBV28 to TRBJ2-1; a possible D gene is TRBD1 (5 bases). Germline V gene lookup returns CDR1 MDHEN and CDR2 SYDVKM. This CDR3 has 13 amino acids. Trimming stripped 7 bases from V and 2 bases from J, with 9 bases between.

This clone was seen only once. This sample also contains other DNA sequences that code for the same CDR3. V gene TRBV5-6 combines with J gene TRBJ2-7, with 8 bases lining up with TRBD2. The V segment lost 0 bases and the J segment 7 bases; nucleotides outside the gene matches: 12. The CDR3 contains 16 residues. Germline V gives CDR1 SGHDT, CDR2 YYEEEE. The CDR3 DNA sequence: TGTGCCAGCAGCTTGGCCGGGGCGGCCCGGGGGGGTGAGCAGTACTTC. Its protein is CASSLAGAARGGEQYF.

CDR3 bases: TGTGCCAGCAGTGATACCGGGCCTTTAGGGTACACCGGGGAGCTGTTTTTT. Translated: CASSDTGPLGYTGELFF. This chain links TRBV25-1 with TRBJ2-2; D is undetermined. CDR3 length equals 17 residues. V dropped 3 bases and J dropped 3 bases, with 17 bases sitting between them. CDR1 and CDR2 (germline): MGHDK, SYGVNS.

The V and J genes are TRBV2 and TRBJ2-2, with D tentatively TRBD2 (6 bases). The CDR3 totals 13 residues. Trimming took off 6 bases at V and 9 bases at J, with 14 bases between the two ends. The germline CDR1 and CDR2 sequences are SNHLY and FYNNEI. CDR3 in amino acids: CASSPRGSWELFF. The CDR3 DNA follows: TGTGCCAGCAGCCCCCGGGGGAGCTGGGAGCTGTTTTTT. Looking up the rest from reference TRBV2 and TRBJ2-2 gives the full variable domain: EPEVTQTPSHQVTQMGQEVILRCVPISNHLYFYWYRQILGQKVEFLVSFYNNEISEKSEIFDDQFSVERPDGSNFTLKIRSTKLEDSAMYFCASSPRGSWELFFGEGSRLTVL.

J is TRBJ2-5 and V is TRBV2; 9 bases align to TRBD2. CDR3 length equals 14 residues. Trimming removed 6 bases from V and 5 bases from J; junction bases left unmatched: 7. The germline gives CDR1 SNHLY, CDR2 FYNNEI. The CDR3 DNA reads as TGTGCCAGCAGCTATAGCGGGGGAAGGGAGACCCAGTACTTC. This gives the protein CASSYSGGRETQYF.

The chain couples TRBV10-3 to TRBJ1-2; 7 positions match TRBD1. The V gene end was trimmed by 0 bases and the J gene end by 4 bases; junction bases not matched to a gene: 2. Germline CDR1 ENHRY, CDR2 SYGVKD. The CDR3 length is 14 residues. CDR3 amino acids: CAISESDRFYGYTF. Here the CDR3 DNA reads TGTGCCATCAGTGAGTCGGACAGGTTCTATGGCTACACCTTC.

CDR3 DNA: TGTGCCAGTAACTCCCGACAGGGAGTGTGGGAGACCCAGTACTTC. It is translated as CASNSRQGVWETQYF. The V gene is TRBV19, the J gene TRBJ2-5; TRBD1 matches 7 bases. CDR3 size: 15 residues. The germline gives CDR1 LNHDA, CDR2 SQIVND (reference sequence). V lost 7 bases and J lost 5; bases outside the gene matches: 13.

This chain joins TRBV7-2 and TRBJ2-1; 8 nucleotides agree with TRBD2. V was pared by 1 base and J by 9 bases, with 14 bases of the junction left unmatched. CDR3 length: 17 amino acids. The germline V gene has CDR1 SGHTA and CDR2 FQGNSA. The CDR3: CASSLDSEAGARGEQFF. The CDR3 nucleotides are TGTGCCAGCAGCTTAGACTCTGAAGCGGGAGCAAGGGGTGAGCAGTTCTTC. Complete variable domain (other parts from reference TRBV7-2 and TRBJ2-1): GAGVSQSPSNKVTEKGKDVELRCDPISGHTALYWYRQSLGQGLEFLIYFQGNSAPDKSGLPSDRFSAERTGGSVSTLTIQRTQQEDSAVYLCASSLDSEAGARGEQFFGPGTRLTVL.

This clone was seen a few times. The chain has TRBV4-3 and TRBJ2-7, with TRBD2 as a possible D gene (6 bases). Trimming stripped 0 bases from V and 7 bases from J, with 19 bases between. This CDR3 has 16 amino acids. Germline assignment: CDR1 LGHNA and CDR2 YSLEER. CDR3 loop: CASSQEGRTTPVEQYF. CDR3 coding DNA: TGCGCCAGCAGCCAAGAAGGGAGGACCACCCCAGTGGAGCAGTACTTC.

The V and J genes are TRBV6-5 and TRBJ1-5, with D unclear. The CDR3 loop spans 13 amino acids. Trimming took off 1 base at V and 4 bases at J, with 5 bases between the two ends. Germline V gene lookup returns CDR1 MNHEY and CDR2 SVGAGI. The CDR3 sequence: CASSYFENQPQHF. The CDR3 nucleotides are TGTGCCAGCAGTTACTTTGAGAATCAGCCCCAGCATTTT.

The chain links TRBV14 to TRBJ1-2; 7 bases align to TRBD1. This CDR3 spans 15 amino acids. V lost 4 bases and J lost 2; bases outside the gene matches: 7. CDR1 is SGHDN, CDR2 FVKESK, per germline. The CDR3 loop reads CASSPPWTGNYGYTF. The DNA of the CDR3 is TGTGCCAGCAGCCCCCCCTGGACAGGAAACTATGGCTACACCTTC.